These T cell receptor beta chains were read from a single sample in a study of T cell responses to AZD1222 COVID-19 vaccine. The method was immunoSEQ multiplex PCR; TCRdb's version includes in-frame clones alone and lacks a portion of them. The sample carries more than 95,000 clones, less than 90% recorded once. Sequenced material: peripheral blood, taken on day 0 of AZD1222 vaccination. Receptors were obtained from an adult in good health. Both conserved end residues are part of each CDR3. A D gene is named only where the DNA matches it firmly. Size is omitted from some rows. Given values are once, few, many or a class for expanded clones.

j_call clone_size d_call v_call cdr3_aa cdr3_nt
TRBJ1-1 . . TRBV19 CASRSDSRGTEAFF TGTGCCAGTAGATCTGACTCACGTGGCACTGAAGCTTTCTTT
TRBJ1-2 . . TRBV7-9 CASSLTLGGYTF TGTGCCAGCAGCTTAACACTGGGTGGCTACACCTTC
TRBJ2-2 . . TRBV27 CASSLDWGNTGELFF TGTGCCAGCAGTTTAGACTGGGGAAACACCGGGGAGCTGTTTTTT
TRBJ2-7 . TRBD2 TRBV19 CASSRGGASYEQYF TGTGCCAGTAGTCGGGGGGGCGCATCCTACGAGCAGTACTTC
TRBJ2-2 . TRBD1 TRBV7-3 CASSPRTGKNTGELFF TGTGCCAGCAGCCCCCGGACAGGGAAGAACACCGGGGAGCTGTTTTTT
TRBJ2-5 . . TRBV12-5 CASGLVQGRTQYF TGTGCTAGTGGTTTGGTACAGGGAAGGACCCAGTACTTC
TRBJ2-5 . . TRBV7-8 CASSLETWGETQYF TGTGCCAGCAGCTTAGAAACCTGGGGGGAGACCCAGTACTTC
TRBJ1-2 . . TRBV5-4 CASSFQGPHTNYGYTF TGTGCCAGCAGCTTCCAGGGTCCCCATACTAACTATGGCTACACCTTC
TRBJ2-7 . . TRBV5-1 CASSLTGAYEQYF TGCGCCAGCAGCTTAACGGGAGCTTACGAGCAGTACTTC
TRBJ1-4 . TRBD1 TRBV2 CASSVLTGRFEKLFF TGTGCCAGCAGTGTCCTGACAGGGAGGTTTGAAAAACTGTTTTTT
TRBJ2-1 few . TRBV10-3 CAISDHREVEQFF TGTGCCATCAGTGACCACAGGGAAGTCGAGCAGTTCTTC
TRBJ1-1 once TRBD1 TRBV6-5 CASSYSQGDTEAFF TGTGCCAGCAGTTACTCACAGGGGGACACTGAAGCTTTCTTT
TRBJ2-1 . . TRBV5-1 CASSLLQAHNEQFF TGCGCCAGCAGCTTGTTGCAGGCCCACAATGAGCAGTTCTTC
TRBJ1-1 . . TRBV5-1 CASSSGGGPEAFF TGCGCCAGCAGCTCTGGTGGGGGTCCTGAAGCTTTCTTT
TRBJ1-1 once . TRBV7-7 CASSGGPDPSGAFF TGTGCCAGCAGCGGGGGTCCAGATCCCTCCGGAGCTTTCTTT
TRBJ2-7 . TRBD2 TRBV5-1 CASSLSTSGTGEQYF TGCGCCAGCAGCTTGTCTACTAGCGGGACAGGCGAGCAGTACTTC
TRBJ1-5 once . TRBV6-5 CASSPMTDQPQHF TGTGCCAGCAGTCCTATGACCGATCAGCCCCAGCATTTT
TRBJ2-3 . . TRBV5-6 CASTLSGTDTQYF TGTGCCAGCACCCTCAGCGGCACAGATACGCAGTATTTT
TRBJ2-3 . TRBD2 TRBV18 CASSPTSGRLDTQYF TGTGCCAGCTCACCGACTAGCGGGAGATTGGATACGCAGTATTTT
TRBJ1-2 once . TRBV5-1 CASSLGGWVPGYTF TGCGCCAGCAGCCTGGGTGGTTGGGTTCCTGGCTACACCTTC
TRBJ2-5 . . TRBV30 CAWSRRAGETQYF TGTGCCTGGAGTAGGAGGGCTGGAGAGACCCAGTACTTC
TRBJ1-4 . . TRBV4-2 CASSQEGTPTNEKLFF TGTGCCAGCAGCCAAGAGGGTACTCCAACTAATGAAAAACTGTTTTTT
TRBJ2-5 . . TRBV2 CASGSRLGETQYF TGTGCCAGCGGCAGTCGATTAGGGGAGACCCAGTACTTC
TRBJ1-2 . . TRBV7-9 CASSFTDKDHDGYTF TGTGCCAGCAGCTTTACGGACAAAGATCACGATGGCTACACCTTC
TRBJ1-5 . . TRBV6-1 CASSEQTGYSNQPQHF TGTGCCAGCAGTGAACAGACAGGTTATAGCAATCAGCCCCAGCATTTT
TRBJ1-5 . . TRBV7-9 CASSLGQGQPQHF TGTGCCAGCAGCTTAGGCCAGGGTCAGCCCCAGCATTTT
TRBJ1-2 . TRBD1 TRBV18 CASSPAGGLYGYTF TGTGCCAGCTCACCGGCAGGGGGCCTTTATGGCTACACCTTC
TRBJ2-7 . TRBD2 TRBV20-1 CSASIWGEGRYEQYF TGCAGTGCTAGTATCTGGGGGGAGGGTCGGTACGAGCAGTACTTC
TRBJ1-2 . . TRBV6-5 CATETGFGYTF TGTGCCACAGAAACAGGGTTTGGCTACACCTTC
TRBJ1-1 . . TRBV15 CATSRGEGVQNTEAFF TGTGCCACCAGCAGAGGGGAGGGCGTACAGAACACTGAAGCTTTCTTT
TRBJ2-7 . TRBD2 TRBV7-9 CASSVAGEYEQYF TGTGCCAGCAGCGTAGCGGGAGAGTACGAGCAGTACTTC
TRBJ2-5 . TRBD2 TRBV2 CASISGGAGETQYF TGTGCCAGCATTAGCGGGGGGGCCGGAGAGACCCAGTACTTC
TRBJ2-7 . TRBD2 TRBV4-2 CASSQDERDGTEQYF TGTGCCAGCAGCCAAGATGAGCGGGATGGCACGGAGCAGTACTTC
TRBJ2-5 . TRBD1 TRBV7-8 CASSPGQGEETQYF TGTGCCAGCAGCCCAGGACAGGGGGAGGAGACCCAGTACTTC
TRBJ2-6 . . TRBV5-6 CASSQRWRQLSGANVLTF TGTGCCAGCAGCCAACGTTGGAGGCAACTCTCTGGGGCCAACGTCCTGACTTTC
TRBJ2-3 . TRBD2 TRBV5-1 CASSLMASGGSDTQYF TGCGCCAGCAGCTTGATGGCTAGCGGGGGCTCAGATACGCAGTATTTT
TRBJ1-1 . TRBD1 TRBV2 CASTARAGGTEAFF TGTGCCAGCACTGCTCGGGCAGGGGGCACTGAAGCTTTCTTT
TRBJ2-7 . . TRBV4-2 CASSQEGSEQYF TGTGCCAGCAGCCAAGAGGGGAGCGAGCAGTACTTC
TRBJ1-6 once TRBD1 TRBV6-5 CASRPPGTGVSPLHF TGTGCCAGCAGACCCCCCGGGACAGGGGTTTCACCCCTCCACTTT
TRBJ1-2 . . TRBV3-1/TRBV3-2 CASSQPGVDGYTF TGTGCCAGCAGCCAACCAGGGGTGGATGGCTACACCTTC
TRBJ2-1 . TRBD2 TRBV30 CAWSVGGRARDEQFF TGTGCCTGGAGTGTGGGCGGGAGGGCCCGCGATGAGCAGTTCTTC
TRBJ2-1 . . TRBV12-3/TRBV12-4 CASLWGGTGEQFF TGTGCCAGCCTTTGGGGCGGAACAGGTGAGCAGTTCTTC
TRBJ2-3 . . TRBV2 CASSKQGSGTDTQYF TGTGCCAGCAGCAAACAGGGCTCAGGCACAGATACGCAGTATTTT
TRBJ2-2 . . TRBV19 CASSSRVTNTGELFF TGTGCCAGTAGTTCCAGGGTTACGAACACCGGGGAGCTGTTTTTT
TRBJ1-4 . . TRBV3-1/TRBV3-2 CASSPFGGTNEKLFF TGTGCCAGCAGCCCCTTCGGGGGAACTAATGAAAAACTGTTTTTT
TRBJ2-1 . TRBD1 TRBV27 CASSLSFDRGYNEQFF TGTGCCAGCAGTTTATCGTTCGACAGGGGCTACAATGAGCAGTTCTTC
TRBJ2-5 . TRBD2 TRBV13 CASSSSWGGQETQYF TGTGCCAGCAGCTCTTCATGGGGGGGGCAAGAGACCCAGTACTTC
TRBJ2-3 . . TRBV29-1 CSVVSTDTQYF TGCAGCGTAGTTAGCACAGATACGCAGTATTTT
TRBJ1-2 . TRBD1 TRBV19 CASSISDRAPGYTF TGTGCCAGTAGCATTTCCGACAGGGCTCCTGGCTACACCTTC
TRBJ2-1 . TRBD2 TRBV19 CASSLTAGVSGEQFF TGTGCCAGTAGTTTAACAGCGGGAGTTTCTGGTGAGCAGTTCTTC
TRBJ1-1 . . TRBV7-6 CASSLEGQLNTEAFF TGTGCCAGCAGCTTAGAAGGACAGCTGAACACTGAAGCTTTCTTT
TRBJ1-1 . . TRBV5-1 CASSPCKSGRGLNTEAFF TGCGCCAGCAGTCCATGTAAGTCCGGACGGGGACTGAACACTGAAGCTTTCTTT
TRBJ1-5 . TRBD1 TRBV6-5 CASRPDRGDYQPQHF TGTGCCAGCAGACCCGACAGGGGGGACTATCAGCCCCAGCATTTT